Here is one T cell receptor beta chain with its context. This entry belongs to a study of CD8 T cells in ankylosing spondylitis. This CDR3 has 14 residues. The germline V gene encodes CDR1 SGHVS and CDR2 FQNEAQ. Trimming stripped 0 bases from V and 3 bases from J, with 5 bases between. TCRdb fed the 5' RACE reads into MiXCR, producing one record per CDR3 protein. The repertoire holds a few hundred thousand distinct CDR3 sequences, around 20% seen once, with 7.8% in the top ten. The specimen was blood, either unsorted or a sorted T cell fraction (not recorded which). The clonotype originates from a male donor with ankylosing spondylitis or in good health (not recorded which). The V gene is TRBV7-8, the J gene TRBJ2-2; D may be TRBD2 (5 bases). In nucleotides, the CDR3 is TGTGCCAGCAGCTTAGCGCGGGACACCGGGGAGCTGTTTTTT. It yields the protein CASSLARDTGELFF.